This TCR beta chain appears in the sequencing data of a study of cytomegalovirus exposure and HLA in healthy donors (dated 2017 in TCRdb). In the study overall: According to an earlier analysis of a few hundred of the donors, about 179 million T cells yielded roughly 100 million unique TCR beta sequences and about 300 Gb of sequence data. Every discovery cohort repertoire had been produced on one sequencing platform. The study combined high-throughput TCR immunosequencing, statistical association of individual TCRs with disease status, and machine learning to predict cytomegalovirus infection status. The aim of the study was to test whether cataloging public T cell receptors could identify signatures of past pathogen exposure. An early release that covered fewer than 750 HLA-typed donors contained about 290 gigabases of sequencing data and some 87 million unique TCR sequences. A later analysis re-examined previously published TCR beta repertoires from over 500 donors and added high-resolution HLA genotyping to investigate patterns of TCR occurrence. In addition to the first cohort of roughly 670 subjects, a separate validation cohort of 130 or so different subjects was used. On average, approximately 250,000 unique TCR beta nucleotide sequences were sequenced per donor among roughly 430 genotyped donors of the cohort, with about 19% of those sequences being non-productive. A later genetic analysis used genome-wide SNP genotypes for about 65% of the 666 donors, treating that subset as a discovery cohort. An earlier analysis of about 620 of the donors applied high-throughput TCR beta sequencing to assess whether each TCR beta V gene segment acted as functional or pseudogenic. Donor age, sex, ethnicity and CMV serostatus were collected together with the repertoire data. In the later analysis, no new phenotypic data were used to find candidate immune exposures; instead, reliance was placed on TCR beta sequences and their occurrence across donors. The study profiled the T cell repertoires of around 700 subjects by immunosequencing and related them to cytomegalovirus serostatus. The number of typed donors differed by locus: 629-630 for A, B, C, DRB1 and DQB1; about 520 for DQA1; approximately 610 for DPA1; and some 470 for DPB1. Of the 300 to 450 genotyped donors, over 70% fell in the genetic ancestry cluster associated with self-reported Caucasian donors. Both class I and class II loci were covered by HLA typing, at four-digit resolution. Four or five DR-DQ haplotypes were handled as single units for association and clustering because linkage in the cohort was strong.

Study-level results and caveats: Strong co-occurrence of HLA alleles, especially DR and DQ, made assigning TCR associations to individual alleles difficult. A cluster of highly shared sequence variants was judged likely to be a technical artifact of the sequencing pipeline. An earlier analysis of roughly 570 of the donors showed that most TCR beta V segments appeared in productive rearrangements either about 87% or about 30% of the time, which broadly matched IMGT annotations. The classifier was reported to diagnose cytomegalovirus status with high specificity and sensitivity in both the original and validation cohorts. According to a later analysis, parvovirus B19, influenza, CMV and Epstein-Barr virus appeared linked to several top co-occurrence clusters. In a later analysis, the rate of TCR association differed among HLA loci, with DRB1 alleles having the most associated TCRs and HLA-C alleles having the fewest. Across donors, most TCR sequences were observed very rarely, whereas some public TCRs were present in many individuals. A few of the identified cytomegalovirus-associated TCR beta chains were confirmed in vitro to be specific for cytomegalovirus antigens. A later genetic analysis reported fewer N-insertions in productive TCRs among donors in an Asian-associated ancestry cluster than the roughly 700-donor mean. The earlier analysis of 587 of the donors excluded roughly 17 rarely observed V segments, including chromosome 9 orphons, because counts were too low. The authors suggested that the approach could potentially be generalized to other disease states and immunological phenotypes. The study listed approximately 160 TCR beta chains as associated with cytomegalovirus. V-gene and J-gene trimming of TCR beta chains was associated with a missense DCLRE1C variant in a later genetic analysis, and the association was replicated in an independent cohort. The presence/absence analyses assumed that sequencing depth was roughly uniform across donors, and that assumption may not be true. HLA typing was unavailable for some donors at each locus, so association tests used only the typed subset. Immune exposure information for the cohort was limited to CMV serostatus. This cohort had only TCR beta chains sequenced, and the lack of alpha or paired-chain data limited which features could be detected. In a later analysis, most CMV-associated TCR beta chains were found to appear HLA-restricted, with HLA associations seemingly driven largely by CMV exposure. Specific HLA alleles were associated with over 15,000 TCR beta sequences at a false discovery rate of 0.05 in a later analysis. Linkage disequilibrium might explain the correlated functional status among segregating V segments, but an unknown experimental factor could not be ruled out. A further reported finding was that TCR beta sequences accurately predicted the HLA-A and HLA-B alleles for most subjects in the first cohort. A later analysis found that HLA-associated TCR beta chains were more clonally expanded and had lower generation probabilities than equally common non-associated chains.

To note about this clone: Its antigen remains undetermined. Per-base quality was not reported, and no clone a single base away is much larger than it.

In total, approximately 690 healthy bone marrow donors made up the cohort. At the time of sampling, all cohort members were nominally healthy, though unrecorded immune exposures were likely present. The donor tested CMV seropositive and was one of the 289 seropositive cohort members. Each donor provided a peripheral blood sample, and peripheral blood mononuclear cells were used for TCR beta sequencing. Genomic DNA was extracted from the blood cell samples with the Qiagen DNeasy Blood Extraction Kit. The protocol used for the library was the immunoSEQ multiplex PCR assay. For the multiplex PCR, a mixture combining 60 forward primers for TCR Vbeta segments and 13 reverse primers for TCR Jbeta segments was used. Amplification of the CDR3 region of rearranged TCR beta genes was performed with a multiplex PCR assay on genomic DNA. On the Illumina HiSeq System, the amplified TCR beta libraries were sequenced as 87-base-pair reads. Per the source publication's procedure: Across the 600 to 700 repertoires, a later analysis counted approximately 83 million unique TCR beta chains, roughly 11 million of which were shared by at least two donors. A nearest-neighbor algorithm error-corrected the raw reads and collapsed the reads into unique sequences, merging closely related sequences to remove PCR and sequencing errors. To assign V, D and J gene segments, CDR3 sequences were aligned to IMGT reference sequences. For a sequence to be retained, a match of at least six nucleotides to both a V gene segment and a J gene segment was required. A rearrangement counted as productive if the CDR3 had no stop codons and remained in frame with V and J, and every other rearrangement counted as non-productive. CDR3 was defined according to IMGT convention as the region running from the second conserved V-encoded cysteine to the conserved J-encoded phenylalanine. The earlier analysis of a few hundred of the donors excluded any sequence lacking an unambiguous match to a single V gene segment. An earlier analysis of about 600 of the donors called V segments functional above 56.7% productive rearrangements and segregating when the between-donor standard deviation exceeded 5%. To diagnose cytomegalovirus status from the catalog of TCR beta chain sequences, a statistical classification framework was built. A later analysis assigned V and J genes by comparing TCR nucleotide sequences with IMGT/GENE-DB human TR gene sequences. Using the TCRdist pipeline, a later analysis assigned CDR3 sequences along with most-parsimonious VDJ recombination scenarios. In a later analysis, every TCR beta chain was defined by the combination of its CDR3 amino acid sequence and its V-gene family, and reads without a unique V-gene family were dropped. To address suspected cross-contamination and a sequencing artifact, a later analysis removed approximately 590 highly shared, low-generation-probability nucleotide sequences. For each public chain, a later analysis derived a clonal expansion index from normalized ranks of inferred template counts within each repertoire. Generation probabilities in a later analysis came from a VDJ recombination model fitted to out-of-frame rearrangements, and those results were checked against IGoR. In a later analysis, TCR-TCR, TCR-HLA and TCR-CMV co-occurrence was scored with hypergeometric tests, and a repertoire-size bias correction was applied to TCR pairs. False discovery rates were estimated in a later analysis by permuting HLA or CMV assignments 20 times. In a later analysis, co-occurring TCRs were grouped with DBSCAN, and TCRdist sequence similarity was added when clustering was performed within HLA-allele-positive subsets. Repertoires with fewer than 30,000 or more than 120,000 public chains were left out of co-occurrence clustering, as were about 5 repertoires with anomalous nucleotide sharing. In TCRdb, the immuneACCESS table is reduced to in-frame sequences with V and J assigned. These tables do not hold every clone; where another copy was compared, an unresolved V gene accounts for under half, and the others remain unexplained. D and trimming come from the DNA, and the V and J calls and clone size come from that table. A total of fewer than 140,000 clones appear in this sample, about 70% of them only once. The ten largest clonotypes hold roughly 6% of the sample.

This clonotype originated in a woman aged 50 to 60 in good health and CMV-seropositive. Sequenced material: PBMCs.

The nucleotides are TGTGCCAGCAGCACTGACAGGGGGCGAGGCTACACCTTC. Its amino acids are CASSTDRGRGYTF. The sequence joins TRBV28 to TRBJ1-2; TRBD1 matches 10 bases in the middle. At the junction V is shortened by 6 bases and J by 8 bases; bases outside the gene matches: 6. CDR3 length: 13 amino acids, cysteine to phenylalanine. Only CDR3 DNA remains: 39 bases, in frame from the first base. CDR1 and CDR2 are read off the germline V gene as MDHEN and SYDVKM.